This T cell receptor (beta chain) is drawn from a study of T cells after somatic rescue of genetic block. V was cut by 7 bases and J by 3 bases, with 11 bases left in between. CDR3 length: 13 residues. Germline CDR1 SGHNT, CDR2 YENEEA. The table came from immunoSEQ multiplex PCR; TCRdb's copy has only in-frame clones and leaves some out. In the table there are about 110,000 clones, around 90% of which are singletons. Sequenced material: peripheral blood mononuclear cells (PBMCs). The sequence was obtained from a woman under 30. The V gene is TRBV11-3, the J gene TRBJ2-3; D not resolved. The CDR3: CASILRGTDTQYF. DNA of the CDR3: TGTGCCAGCATCCTCAGAGGAACAGATACGCAGTATTTT.